The 14 T cell receptor beta chains reported below all come from one sample, sequenced in a study. TCRdb recomputed calls from the reads with MiXCR, one row per CDR3 protein. The sample has 15,000 or so distinct CDR3 sequences, about 30% seen once; the top ten hold about 16%. The sequenced sample consisted of blood. The receptors were gathered from a human donor.

This clonotype was detected many times. The chain carries TRBV20-1 and TRBJ2-7; D not certain. V lost 0 bases and J lost 0, with 15 bases in between. CDR1 is DFQATT and CDR2 is SNEGSKA in the germline V gene (reference sequence). CDR3 length equals 16 residues. DNA for the CDR3: TGCAGTGCTAGAGATCAGGTGACATTGAGCTCCTACGAGCAGTACTTC. Translation: CSARDQVTLSSYEQYF.

This chain connects TRBV30 to TRBJ2-3; D possibly corresponds to TRBD2 (6 bases). Germline CDR1 reads GTSNPN; CDR2 reads SVGIG (reference sequence). The CDR3 runs to 14 residues. Trimming removed 1 base from V and 4 bases from J, with 12 bases in between. This chain's CDR3 is CAWSDGGEPDTQYF. CDR3 DNA: TGTGCCTGGAGTGATGGAGGGGAACCAGATACGCAGTATTTT.

This chain links TRBV4-1 with TRBJ1-4; TRBD1 matches 8 bases. The length of the CDR3 is 13 residues. Per the germline V gene, CDR1 is MGHRA and CDR2 is YSYEKL. V trimming: 5 bases; J trimming: 8 bases; junction bases outside the gene matches: 4. The CDR3 loop reads CASSFRGREKLFF. In DNA form, the CDR3 reads TGCGCCAGCAGCTTCAGGGGGCGCGAAAAACTGTTTTTT.

This clonotype showed up just a few times. This rearrangement joins TRBV4-3 to TRBJ2-1; TRBD2 aligns across 11 bases. Losses at the gene ends were 2 bases for V and 2 bases for J; bases not matched to a gene: 2. This CDR3 is 16 amino acids long. The germline V gene encodes CDR1 LGHNA and CDR2 YSLEER. CDR3 region: CASSQTSGRTYNEQFF. CDR3 coding DNA: TGCGCCAGCAGCCAAACTAGCGGGAGAACCTACAATGAGCAGTTCTTC.

This chain uses TRBV20-1 with TRBJ2-1; 7 bases align to TRBD1. This CDR3 is built from 15 residues. The germline CDR1 and CDR2 sequences are DFQATT and SNEGSKA (reference sequence). V was pared by 2 bases and J by 8 bases, with 12 bases of the junction left unmatched. As DNA, the CDR3 is TGCAGTGCTAGACCGGGACAGCGGCGTGGGTATGAGCAGTTCTTC. Protein product: CSARPGQRRGYEQFF.

This clonotype was recorded at least ten times. The genes are TRBV14 and TRBJ2-1; D unclear. Trimming took off 3 bases at V and 5 bases at J, with 14 bases between the two ends. Germline CDR1 is SGHDN and CDR2 is FVKESK. This CDR3 has 15 amino acids. The CDR3, as DNA: TGTGCCAGCAGCCATACAACCAGCAGGCACAATGAGCAGTTCTTC. Encoded protein: CASSHTTSRHNEQFF.

This clonotype was counted many times. The gene calls are TRBV29-1 and TRBJ1-2; 8 nucleotides agree with TRBD1. Germline V gene lookup returns CDR1 SQVTM and CDR2 ANQGSEA. There are 17 residues in the CDR3. V trimming: 0 bases; J trimming: 5 bases; junction bases outside the gene matches: 14. The CDR3 bases are TGCAGCGTTGAAGATCCTGACAGGGGCCGGGCCCTATATGGCTACACCTTC. It specifies CSVEDPDRGRALYGYTF.

This clonotype was detected ten times or more. The chain couples TRBV18 to TRBJ2-1; maybe TRBD2 (5 bases). Per germline, CDR1 KGHSH and CDR2 LQKENI. This CDR3 region has 16 residues. Trimming removed 2 bases at V and 5 bases at J, with 16 bases between. CDR3 DNA sequence: TGTGCCAGCTCACCAAACGTCGGAGGCGTCCACAATGAGCAGTTCTTC. Its translation: CASSPNVGGVHNEQFF.

In this sample, this clonotype turned up many times. The V gene is TRBV29-1, the J gene TRBJ2-3, with D tentatively TRBD1 (6 bases). V lost 3 bases and J 6 bases, leaving 13 bases between the germline ends. CDR3 length: 13 amino acids. Germline values: CDR1 SQVTM, CDR2 ANQGSEA. The CDR3 here is CSVETVRGDTQYF. DNA for the CDR3: TGCAGCGTTGAGACTGTAAGGGGGGATACGCAGTATTTT.

This sequence joins TRBV11-2 and TRBJ2-7; unclear D gene. Germline-derived CDR1 and CDR2 are SGHAT and FQNNGV. Trimming took 0 bases from V and 4 from J, leaving 1 base between them. The CDR3 totals 11 residues. The CDR3 is CASSLEYEQYF. CDR3 coding DNA: TGTGCCAGCAGCTTAGAATACGAGCAGTACTTC.

This clonotype has at least ten counts. This rearrangement joins TRBV30 to TRBJ1-3; D is perhaps TRBD1 (5 bases). This CDR3 is built from 14 residues. Trimming removed 5 bases from V and 3 bases from J, with 14 bases in between. Germline V CDR1 and CDR2: GTSNPN, SVGIG (reference sequence). DNA of the CDR3: TGTGCCTGGCGTATGGGGCCTGGTGGAAACACCATATATTTT. It is translated as CAWRMGPGGNTIYF.

Concerning this clonotype: A much larger clone differs from this one at a single base, so this may be a read error. The chain has TRBV4-3 and TRBJ2-4, with 8 bases that match TRBD1. Germline V lookup: CDR1 LGHNA, CDR2 YSLEER. The CDR3 covers 14 residues. The CDR3 loop reads CTSSQDYRGNIQYF. The CDR3 DNA is TGCACCAGCAGCCAAGATTACAGGGGGAACATTCAGTACTTC.

This clonotype was counted a single time. The genes are TRBV4-3 and TRBJ2-7; D is perhaps TRBD1 or TRBD2 (5 bases each). This CDR3 comprises 17 residues. The germline CDR1 and CDR2 sequences are LGHNA and YSLEER. Trimming shortened V by 0 bases and J by 2 bases, and 17 bases separated the two germline ends. The CDR3 loop reads CASSQDLVGTSPYEQYF. CDR3 bases: TGCGCCAGCAGCCAAGATCTGGTCGGGACCAGCCCCTACGAGCAGTACTTC.

On this clonotype itself: It may be a read error: a sequence one base away is much more abundant. V is TRBV28 and J is TRBJ2-7; 9 bases match TRBD1. CDR3 size: 14 residues. Germline V gene data show CDR1 as MDHEN and CDR2 as SYDVKM. V shed 8 bases and J 8 bases; nucleotides not matched to a gene: 13. The CDR3 region has the DNA TGTGCCAGCTCGCCGGGACAGGGTTCTTACAAGCAGTACTTC. It is translated as CASSPGQGSYKQYF.